One sample yielded the 25 T cell receptor beta chains listed below, sequenced in a study of T cells after somatic rescue of genetic block. Measured with immunoSEQ multiplex PCR; TCRdb has only the in-frame clones, and not every one. The sample includes roughly 67,000 clones, approximately 90% of them seen just once. The sequenced sample was peripheral blood mononuclear cells (PBMCs). Source of these receptors: a man between 35 and 55 years old.

The V call is TRBV6-1, the J call TRBJ2-1; D not certain. The V end lost 6 bases, the J end lost 9 bases, and 15 bases lay between the germline ends. CDR1 is MNHNS and CDR2 is SASEGT in the germline V gene. This CDR3 region has 13 residues. The CDR3: CASSRVGIPEQFF. Here the CDR3 DNA reads TGTGCCAGCAGCCGCGTGGGGATTCCTGAGCAGTTCTTC.

This chain joins TRBV4-3 and TRBJ1-2, with unresolved D. This CDR3 is built from 15 residues. Trimming left V 1 base short and J 4 bases short, with 13 bases between. The germline gives CDR1 LGHNA, CDR2 YSLEER. CDR3 protein: CASSQVLRTGYGYTF. For the CDR3, the DNA is TGCGCCAGCAGCCAAGTCCTGAGGACCGGCTATGGCTACACCTTC.

J is TRBJ1-1 and V is TRBV5-1; possibly TRBD1 for D (5 bases). The CDR3 has 15 residues. V was clipped by 3 bases and J by 1 base, with 13 bases between them. Germline CDR1 is SGHRS and CDR2 is YFSETQ. The CDR3 bases are TGCGCCAGCAGCTACCAGGCGGGGCCGAACACTGAAGCTTTCTTT. Encoded protein: CASSYQAGPNTEAFF. The complete variable domain, with remaining parts taken from reference TRBV5-1 and TRBJ1-1, reads KAGVTQTPRYLIKTRGQQVTLSCSPISGHRSVSWYQQTPGQGLQFLFEYFSETQRNKGNFPGRFSGRQFSNSRSEMNVSTLELGDSALYLCASSYQAGPNTEAFFGQGTRLTVV.

This clone was counted once. The chain employs TRBV27 and TRBJ2-7; 10 bases align to TRBD2. This CDR3 is built from 13 residues. Looked up from germline, CDR1 is MNHEY and CDR2 is SMNVEV (reference sequence). Losses at the gene ends were 2 bases for V and 6 bases for J; bases not matched to a gene: 1. CDR3 coding DNA: TGTGCCAGCAGTTTAGCTAGCGGGAGCGAGCAGTACTTC. This gives the protein CASSLASGSEQYF.

Only a few counts were recorded for this clone. The chain recombines TRBV7-9 with TRBJ1-1; D not resolved. CDR3 length equals 14 residues. V lost 1 base and J 0 bases, leaving 6 bases between the germline ends. Germline-derived CDR1 and CDR2 are SEHNR and FQNEAQ (reference sequence). The CDR3: CASSLGAVNTEAFF. The CDR3 DNA follows: TGTGCCAGCAGCTTAGGGGCGGTGAACACTGAAGCTTTCTTT.

This chain connects TRBV27 to TRBJ2-3; TRBD2 might be the D (5 bases). Germline CDR1 MNHEY, CDR2 SMNVEV (reference sequence). The CDR3 runs 16 residues. The V end was cut by 6 bases, the J end by 0 bases, with 16 bases between. The CDR3 sequence: CASSVYRGVSTDTQYF. The CDR3 DNA reads as TGTGCCAGCAGCGTATACCGGGGAGTTAGCACAGATACGCAGTATTTT.

The chain is built from TRBV18 and TRBJ2-3, with 8 bases matching TRBD1. This CDR3 comprises 14 residues. Germline V CDR1 and CDR2: KGHSH, LQKENI. Trimming took 4 bases from V and 3 from J; bases not matched to a gene: 3. In nucleotides, the CDR3 is TGTGCCAGCTCACGGGACAGGCTAACAGATACGCAGTATTTT. Residues: CASSRDRLTDTQYF.

CDR3 region: CASSQISFEAFF. The DNA for the CDR3 is TGTGCCAGTAGTCAAATTTCGTTTGAAGCTTTCTTT. The V gene is TRBV19, the J gene TRBJ1-1; D gene uncertain. The V and J ends lost 5 bases and 7 bases respectively, with 11 bases between them. CDR3 length: 12 amino acids. Germline values: CDR1 LNHDA, CDR2 SQIVND (reference sequence).

V gene TRBV11-1 combines with J gene TRBJ2-2; D is uncertain. Germline values: CDR1 SGHAT, CDR2 FQDESV (reference sequence). This CDR3 spans 14 amino acids. The V end lost 1 base, the J end lost 6 bases, and 9 bases lay between the germline ends. The CDR3 DNA reads TGTGCCAGCAGCTTAGGCCAGGAAGCCGGGGAGCTGTTTTTT. Translation gives CASSLGQEAGELFF.

The genes are TRBV4-3 and TRBJ2-7; D perhaps matches TRBD2 (5 bases). This CDR3 has 15 residues. Germline CDR1 LGHNA, CDR2 YSLEER. V was pared by 1 base and J by 2 bases, with 12 bases between. In DNA form, the CDR3 reads TGCGCCAGCAGCCAAGCGAGGCTAGCAGCCTACGAGCAGTACTTC. It is translated as CASSQARLAAYEQYF.

This clone was counted only a few times. This chain links TRBV15 with TRBJ2-1, with D maybe TRBD2 (6 bases). This CDR3 comprises 15 residues. The V and J ends lost 1 base and 5 bases respectively, with 12 bases between them. From germline, CDR1 is LNHNV and CDR2 YYDKDF (reference sequence). CDR3: CATSRGRETNNEQFF. Here the CDR3 DNA reads TGTGCCACCAGCAGAGGGAGGGAGACAAACAATGAGCAGTTCTTC.

In its sample, this clone was seen a few times. This sequence joins TRBV10-3 and TRBJ2-3; 7 bases map to TRBD2. With 8 bases clipped from V and 1 base from J, the junction kept 6 bases outside the gene matches. CDR3 length equals 14 residues. Germline-derived CDR1 and CDR2 are ENHRY and SYGVKD. The CDR3 is CAIGPGGGTDTQYF. CDR3 nucleotides: TGTGCCATCGGTCCGGGAGGAGGCACAGATACGCAGTATTTT.

This clone is a singleton in its sample. The J gene is TRBJ2-5, the V gene TRBV28; D is uncertain. V dropped 6 bases and J dropped 2 bases, with 7 bases sitting between them. Germline V gene sequence: CDR1 MDHEN, CDR2 SYDVKM. The CDR3 spans 12 residues. The CDR3 DNA reads as TGTGCCAGCAGCAAAACTCAAGAGACCCAGTACTTC. Translating gives CASSKTQETQYF.

The chain combines TRBV19 with TRBJ2-1; 12 bases map to TRBD2. J gave up 4 bases and V 4 bases, and 8 bases lay outside the gene matches. The CDR3 spans 17 residues. The V gene's germline CDR1 is LNHDA and CDR2 SQIVND (reference sequence). In DNA form, the CDR3 reads TGTGCCAGTAGTACCACTAGCGGGGGGTTGAGATACAATGAGCAGTTCTTC. It encodes CASSTTSGGLRYNEQFF.

This chain joins TRBV4-1 and TRBJ2-3, with 10 nucleotides matching TRBD2. This CDR3 region has 18 residues. Trimming took 0 bases from V and 4 from J; bases not matched to a gene: 10. Germline lookup yields CDR1 MGHRA and CDR2 YSYEKL. CDR3 sequence: CASSQDPASGSGPDTQYF. Here the CDR3 DNA reads TGCGCCAGCAGCCAAGATCCGGCTAGCGGGAGTGGGCCAGATACGCAGTATTTT.

J is TRBJ2-5 and V is TRBV10-3, with D perhaps given as TRBD1 or TRBD2 (5 bases each). The V gene lost 3 bases and the J gene lost 5 bases, with 10 bases spanning the gap. The germline V gene encodes CDR1 ENHRY and CDR2 SYGVKD. The CDR3 spans 13 residues. The CDR3 DNA is TGTGCCATCAGTGATGGGGGAAGGGAGACCCAGTACTTC. Translated: CAISDGGRETQYF.

The chain recombines TRBV29-1 with TRBJ2-7; no clear D gene. Deletions cut 6 bases from V and 6 bases from J, with 15 bases between. This CDR3 has 12 amino acids. Germline V gene data show CDR1 as SQVTM and CDR2 as ANQGSEA. As DNA, the CDR3 is TGCAGCGTCTTAAAAGGTGTGGGCGAGCAGTACTTC. Translated: CSVLKGVGEQYF.

The chain uses TRBV2 and TRBJ2-7; 9 bases match TRBD1. This CDR3 comprises 13 residues. CDR1 SNHLY and CDR2 FYNNEI come from the germline V gene. The V gene end was trimmed by 10 bases and the J gene end by 9 bases; junction bases not matched to a gene: 13. The CDR3 sequence is CATNPGQGLVQYF. In DNA, the CDR3 is TGTGCCACAAATCCGGGACAGGGTCTGGTGCAGTACTTC.

As DNA, the CDR3 is TGTGCCAGCAGCTTAGACGCGGTAAACACCGGGGAGCTGTTTTTT. Its protein product is CASSLDAVNTGELFF. V usage is TRBV7-2 and J usage is TRBJ2-2; D remains unclear. Trimming stripped 1 base from V and 2 bases from J, with 8 bases between. The CDR3 loop spans 15 amino acids. Per germline, CDR1 SGHTA and CDR2 FQGNSA. The variable domain in full, completed from reference TRBV7-2 and TRBJ2-2, reads GAGVSQSPSNKVTEKGKDVELRCDPISGHTALYWYRQSLGQGLEFLIYFQGNSAPDKSGLPSDRFSAERTGGSVSTLTIQRTQQEDSAVYLCASSLDAVNTGELFFGEGSRLTVL.

The chain carries TRBV5-6 and TRBJ2-1, with D possibly TRBD1 on 6 matching bases. Trimming took off 0 bases at V and 2 bases at J, with 12 bases between the two ends. The CDR3 runs 16 residues. CDR1 is SGHDT and CDR2 is YYEEEE in the germline V gene. CDR3 in amino acids: CASSLDRAGAYNEQFF. The CDR3 DNA follows: TGTGCCAGCAGCTTGGACAGGGCGGGCGCCTACAATGAGCAGTTCTTC.

The gene calls are TRBV5-1 and TRBJ1-2; D is undetermined. V lost 5 bases, J lost 0 bases, and 17 bases lay in between. This CDR3 has 16 amino acids. Germline CDR1 is SGHRS and CDR2 is YFSETQ. CDR3: CASRSKGVGPNYGYTF. CDR3 sequence (DNA): TGCGCCAGCAGGAGTAAGGGCGTGGGTCCTAACTATGGCTACACCTTC.

This clone was seen only once. The chain carries TRBV27 and TRBJ1-5, with D unresolved. The germline CDR1 and CDR2 sequences are MNHEY and SMNVEV (reference sequence). This CDR3 spans 15 amino acids. Trimming took off 2 bases at V and 2 bases at J, with 10 bases between the two ends. CDR3 loop: CASSLGPVGNQPQHF. For the CDR3, the DNA is TGTGCCAGCAGTTTAGGCCCGGTGGGCAATCAGCCCCAGCATTTT.

The chain has TRBV14 and TRBJ2-1, with 7 bases identical to TRBD2. The length of the CDR3 is 14 residues. Germline assignment: CDR1 SGHDN and CDR2 FVKESK. V lost 1 base, J lost 12 bases, and 9 bases stayed unmatched. CDR3 sequence reads: CASSQGGRAIGQFF. CDR3 in DNA: TGTGCCAGCAGCCAAGGGGGGAGGGCCATTGGGCAGTTCTTC.

This chain joins TRBV19 and TRBJ2-3; the D gene is possibly TRBD1 (6 bases). In germline, CDR1 is LNHDA, CDR2 SQIVND (reference sequence). Trimming shortened V by 7 bases and J by 2 bases, and 10 bases separated the two germline ends. The CDR3 totals 13 residues. The CDR3 spells CASKDRNTDTQYF. The CDR3 DNA reads TGTGCCAGTAAGGACAGAAACACAGATACGCAGTATTTT.

This chain joins TRBV4-2 and TRBJ2-1, with TRBD2 matching over 11 bases. The V gene end was trimmed by 1 base and the J gene end by 4 bases; junction bases not matched to a gene: 15. The length of the CDR3 is 20 residues. CDR1 is LGHNA and CDR2 is YNFKEQ in the germline V gene. The CDR3 region is CASSQALGLAGGLSYNEQFF. Here the CDR3 DNA reads TGTGCCAGCAGCCAAGCGTTAGGGCTAGCGGGGGGCCTCTCATACAATGAGCAGTTCTTC.